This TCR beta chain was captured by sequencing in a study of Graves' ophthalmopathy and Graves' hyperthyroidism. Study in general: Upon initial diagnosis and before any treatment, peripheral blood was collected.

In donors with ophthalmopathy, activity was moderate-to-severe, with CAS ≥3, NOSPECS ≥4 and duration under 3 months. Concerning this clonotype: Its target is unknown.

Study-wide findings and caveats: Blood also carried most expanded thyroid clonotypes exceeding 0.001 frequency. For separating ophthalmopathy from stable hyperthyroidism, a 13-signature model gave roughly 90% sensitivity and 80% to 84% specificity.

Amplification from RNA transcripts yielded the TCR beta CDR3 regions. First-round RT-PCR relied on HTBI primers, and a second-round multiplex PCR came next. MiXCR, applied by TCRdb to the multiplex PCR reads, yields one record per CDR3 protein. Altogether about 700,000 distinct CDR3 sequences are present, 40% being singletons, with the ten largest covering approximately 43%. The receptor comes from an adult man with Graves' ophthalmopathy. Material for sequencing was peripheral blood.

Here the CDR3 reads CSVWRASYEQYF. CDR3 nucleotide sequence: TGCAGCGTTTGGCGGGCGTCCTACGAGCAGTACTTC. J is TRBJ2-7 and V is TRBV29-1; D is perhaps TRBD2 (5 bases). Germline-derived CDR1 and CDR2 are SQVTM and ANQGSEA. V was cut by 5 bases and J by 1 base, with 9 bases left in between. The CDR3 loop spans 12 amino acids.